The next 5 T cell receptor beta chains were all read from a single sample in a study of blood T cell repertoires in COVID-19. Method: immunoSEQ multiplex PCR; TCRdb's copy keeps in-frame clones and lacks some. The sample shows roughly 48,000 clones, approximately 83% of them seen only once. Input material: peripheral blood. The source is a man between 70 and 80 years old with acute or convalescent COVID-19.

The CDR3 bases are TGTGCCAGCAGCTTGGGATGGGGGGTAAGGAATGAGCAGTTCTTC. It encodes CASSLGWGVRNEQFF. The chain is built from TRBV7-7 and TRBJ2-1, with D possibly TRBD2 on 6 matching bases. The germline V gene has CDR1 SSHAT and CDR2 FNYEAQ (reference sequence). V was shortened by 3 bases and J by 7 bases, with 16 bases between the two germline ends. The CDR3 loop spans 15 amino acids.

The CDR3 nucleotides read TGCAGTGGGGGACAGAACTATGGCTACACCTTC. It specifies CSGGQNYGYTF. This chain uses TRBV29-1 with TRBJ1-2; the match to TRBD1 covers 7 bases. Germline V gene data show CDR1 as SQVTM and CDR2 as ANQGSEA. The CDR3 runs 11 residues.

This clone was detected many times. The chain combines TRBV7-6 with TRBJ2-7; 8 nucleotides match TRBD1. This CDR3 has 15 residues. Germline CDR1 reads SGHVS; CDR2 reads FNYEAQ. With V trimmed by 4 bases and J by 3 bases, 8 bases remained unmatched. CDR3 sequence: CASSSGQGTFYEQYF. CDR3 nucleotide sequence: TGTGCCAGCAGCTCAGGACAGGGAACATTCTACGAGCAGTACTTC.

This clone turned up a few times. The rearrangement joins TRBV12-3 or TRBV12-4 to TRBJ1-2; 7 bases agree with TRBD1. The CDR3 has 13 residues. V trimming: 5 bases; J trimming: 7 bases; junction bases outside the gene matches: 7. CDR3 nucleotide sequence: TGTGCCAGCAGTCCAACAGGGGAAGGTGGCTACACCTTC. This encodes CASSPTGEGGYTF.

V usage is TRBV27 and J usage is TRBJ2-3; 8 nucleotides align to TRBD1. Germline V gene data show CDR1 as MNHEY and CDR2 as SMNVEV (reference sequence). The CDR3 is made up of 15 amino acids. The ends lost 5 bases at V and 1 base at J; junction bases unmatched: 5. Here the CDR3 DNA reads TGTGCCAGCAGTCTCCAGGGACAGGGCACAGATACGCAGTATTTT. Its protein product is CASSLQGQGTDTQYF.